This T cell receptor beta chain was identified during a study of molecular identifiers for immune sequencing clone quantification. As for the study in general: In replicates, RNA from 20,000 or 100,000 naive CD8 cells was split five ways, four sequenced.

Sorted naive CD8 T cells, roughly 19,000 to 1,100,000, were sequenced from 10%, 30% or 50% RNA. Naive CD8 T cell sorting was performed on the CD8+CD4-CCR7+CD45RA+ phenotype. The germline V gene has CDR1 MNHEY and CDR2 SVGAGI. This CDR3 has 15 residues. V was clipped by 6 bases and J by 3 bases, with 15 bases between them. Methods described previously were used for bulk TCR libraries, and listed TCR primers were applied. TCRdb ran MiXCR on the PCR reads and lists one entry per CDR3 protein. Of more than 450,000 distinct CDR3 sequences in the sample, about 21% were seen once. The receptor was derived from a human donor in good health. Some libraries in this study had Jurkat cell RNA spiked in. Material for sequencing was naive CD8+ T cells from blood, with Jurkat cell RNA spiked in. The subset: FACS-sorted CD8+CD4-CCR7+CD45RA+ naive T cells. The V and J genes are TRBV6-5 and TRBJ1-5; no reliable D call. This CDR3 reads CASRVSGGYNQPQHF. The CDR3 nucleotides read TGTGCCAGCAGGGTCAGCGGCGGCTACAATCAGCCCCAGCATTTT.